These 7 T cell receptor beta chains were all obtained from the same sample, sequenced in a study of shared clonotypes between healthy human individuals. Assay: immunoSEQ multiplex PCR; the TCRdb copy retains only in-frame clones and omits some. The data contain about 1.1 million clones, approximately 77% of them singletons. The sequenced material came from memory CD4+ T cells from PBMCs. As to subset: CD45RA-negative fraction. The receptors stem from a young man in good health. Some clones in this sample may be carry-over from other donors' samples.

CDR3 protein: CASRRVTGQETQYF. The CDR3 DNA reads TGTGCCAGCAGACGAGTAACGGGACAAGAGACCCAGTACTTC. The V gene is TRBV6-5, the J gene TRBJ2-5; D is perhaps TRBD2 (5 bases). CDR1 is MNHEY, CDR2 SVGAGI, per germline. The germline V and J ends were trimmed by 6 bases and 2 bases, with 13 bases remaining between them. This CDR3 spans 14 amino acids.

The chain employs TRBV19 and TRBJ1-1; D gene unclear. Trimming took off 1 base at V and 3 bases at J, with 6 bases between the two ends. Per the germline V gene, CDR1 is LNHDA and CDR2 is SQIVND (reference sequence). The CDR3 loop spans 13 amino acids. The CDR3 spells CASSIGADTEAFF. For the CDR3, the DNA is TGTGCCAGTAGTATAGGGGCTGACACTGAAGCTTTCTTT.

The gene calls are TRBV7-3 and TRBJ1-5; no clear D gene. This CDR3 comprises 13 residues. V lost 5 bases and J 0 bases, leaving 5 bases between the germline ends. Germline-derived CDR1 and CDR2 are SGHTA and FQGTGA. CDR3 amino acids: CASSPGSNQPQHF. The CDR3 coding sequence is TGTGCCAGCAGCCCCGGTAGCAATCAGCCCCAGCATTTT.

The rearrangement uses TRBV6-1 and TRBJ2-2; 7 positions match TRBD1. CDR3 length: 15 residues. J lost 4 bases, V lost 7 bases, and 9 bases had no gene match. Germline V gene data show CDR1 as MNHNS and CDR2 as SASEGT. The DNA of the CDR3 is TGTGCCAGCACCGACGGGACAGCTTTCACCGGGGAGCTGTTTTTT. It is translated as CASTDGTAFTGELFF.

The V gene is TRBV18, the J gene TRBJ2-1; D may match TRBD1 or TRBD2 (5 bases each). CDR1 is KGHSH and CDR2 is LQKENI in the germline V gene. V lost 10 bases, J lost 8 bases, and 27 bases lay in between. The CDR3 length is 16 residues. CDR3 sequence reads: CATSLQTGRPSYEQFF. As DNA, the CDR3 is TGTGCCACCTCCCTGCAGACGGGACGACCCTCATATGAGCAGTTCTTC.

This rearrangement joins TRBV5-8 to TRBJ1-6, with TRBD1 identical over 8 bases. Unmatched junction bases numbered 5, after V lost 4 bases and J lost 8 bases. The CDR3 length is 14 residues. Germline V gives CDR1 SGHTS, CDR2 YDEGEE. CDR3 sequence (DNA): TGTGCCAGCAGCACGGACAGGGCATATTCACCCCTCCACTTT. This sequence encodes CASSTDRAYSPLHF.

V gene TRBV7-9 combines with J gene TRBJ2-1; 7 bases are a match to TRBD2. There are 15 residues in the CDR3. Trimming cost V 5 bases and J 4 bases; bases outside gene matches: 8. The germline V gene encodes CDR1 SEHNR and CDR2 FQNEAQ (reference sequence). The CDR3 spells CASSPAGAQYNEQFF. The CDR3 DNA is TGTGCCAGCAGCCCGGCGGGAGCTCAATACAATGAGCAGTTCTTC.